This T cell receptor beta chain was sequenced in a study of blood T cells in healthy people across ages. Study-level points and caveats: While age rose, TCR beta diversity per million T cells dropped in a roughly linear way.

Of note for this clonotype: Its antigen remains unidentified.

Per germline, CDR1 LGHNT and CDR2 FRNRAP. Unmatched junction bases numbered 17, after V lost 4 bases and J lost 2 bases. The CDR3 length is 18 residues. Then a second PCR, running roughly 7 to 12 cycles, was carried out with a sample-barcoded 5' primer and a J-beta primer mix. MiXCR was run by TCRdb on the 5' RACE reads, yielding one entry per CDR3 protein. The table records about 1,500,000 distinct CDR3 sequences, 28% of them present only once. Material for sequencing was blood. The clonotype comes from a woman aged 25 to 39 in good health. The rearrangement links TRBV12-5 to TRBJ2-7; 7 positions agree with TRBD2. CDR3 amino acids: CASGYTPFSGSTAYEQYF. CDR3 bases: TGTGCTAGTGGTTATACTCCCTTTAGCGGGTCAACAGCCTACGAGCAGTACTTC.